This entry lists 3 T cell receptor beta chains sequenced from one sample in a study of OX40 agonist ivuxolimab in advanced cancers. Data came from immunoSEQ multiplex PCR; TCRdb stores just in-frame clones and leaves some out. Among some 98,000 clones listed, 93% were seen once. The specimen comprised CD4+ or CD8+ T cells sorted from blood, sampled in a trial of the OX40 agonist ivuxolimab. Receptor source: an adult with an advanced solid tumor such as melanoma, head and neck, liver or kidney cancer.

The chain recombines TRBV2 with TRBJ2-1; 9 nucleotides agree with TRBD2. This CDR3 comprises 13 residues. Germline V gene data show CDR1 as SNHLY and CDR2 as FYNNEI. V dropped 6 bases and J dropped 6; count of bases not matched to a gene: 3. The CDR3 DNA reads TGTGCCAGCAGAGTAGCGGGGGTCAATGAGCAGTTCTTC. Protein: CASRVAGVNEQFF.

This chain connects TRBV30 to TRBJ2-3; D might be TRBD1 (7 bases). Germline V gene sequence: CDR1 GTSNPN, CDR2 SVGIG (reference sequence). CDR3 size: 13 residues. Trimming stripped 3 bases from V and 3 bases from J, with 10 bases between. The CDR3 reads CAWSAGGTDTQYF. CDR3 nucleotides: TGTGCCTGGAGCGCAGGGGGGACAGATACGCAGTATTTT. The full variable domain, completed using reference TRBV30 and TRBJ2-3, is SQTIHQWPATLVQPVGSPLSLECTVEGTSNPNLYWYRQAAGRGLQLLFYSVGIGQISSEVPQNLSASRPQDRQFILSSKKLLLSDSGFYLCAWSAGGTDTQYFGPGTRLTVL.

This clone has just a few counts. The chain employs TRBV5-1 and TRBJ1-6, with D unresolved. The CDR3 contains 16 residues. Germline CDR1 and CDR2: SGHRS and YFSETQ. V was cut by 1 base and J by 5 bases, with 13 bases left in between. The CDR3 DNA follows: TGCGCCAGCAGCTTGACCCTCCTGAGGAATAATTCACCCCTCCACTTT. It codes for CASSLTLLRNNSPLHF.